This T cell receptor beta chain was recovered during a study of shared clonotypes between healthy human individuals. Germline V gene lookup returns CDR1 MGHRA and CDR2 YSYEKL. V lost 4 bases to trimming and J lost 5 bases; unmatched junction nucleotides: 8. There are 15 residues in the CDR3. Clones were sequenced by immunoSEQ multiplex PCR, and TCRdb holds only the in-frame ones, with some missing. The sample contains 980,000 or so clones, around 80% of which appear only once. The sequence was collected from a young man in good health. The V and J genes are TRBV4-1 and TRBJ2-4; 7 nucleotides align to TRBD1. Sequencing was performed on memory CD4+ T cells sorted from blood. Subset: CD45RA-negative fraction. The CDR3 region has the DNA TGCGCCAGCAGCCGGGAAGGGGGCTCGGAAAACATTCAGTACTTC. Translated, it gives CASSREGGSENIQYF.